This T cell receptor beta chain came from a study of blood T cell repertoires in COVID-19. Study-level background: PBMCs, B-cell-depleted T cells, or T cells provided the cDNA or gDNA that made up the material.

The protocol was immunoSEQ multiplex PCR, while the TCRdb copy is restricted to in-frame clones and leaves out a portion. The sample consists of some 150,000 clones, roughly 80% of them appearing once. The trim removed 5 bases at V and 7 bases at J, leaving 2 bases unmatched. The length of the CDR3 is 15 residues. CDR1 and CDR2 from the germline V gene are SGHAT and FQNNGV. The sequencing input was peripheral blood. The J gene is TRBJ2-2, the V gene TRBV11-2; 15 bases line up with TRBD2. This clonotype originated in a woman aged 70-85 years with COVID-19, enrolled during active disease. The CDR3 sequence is CASSGLAGGFGELFF. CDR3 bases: TGTGCCAGCAGCGGACTAGCGGGAGGGTTCGGGGAGCTGTTTTTT.